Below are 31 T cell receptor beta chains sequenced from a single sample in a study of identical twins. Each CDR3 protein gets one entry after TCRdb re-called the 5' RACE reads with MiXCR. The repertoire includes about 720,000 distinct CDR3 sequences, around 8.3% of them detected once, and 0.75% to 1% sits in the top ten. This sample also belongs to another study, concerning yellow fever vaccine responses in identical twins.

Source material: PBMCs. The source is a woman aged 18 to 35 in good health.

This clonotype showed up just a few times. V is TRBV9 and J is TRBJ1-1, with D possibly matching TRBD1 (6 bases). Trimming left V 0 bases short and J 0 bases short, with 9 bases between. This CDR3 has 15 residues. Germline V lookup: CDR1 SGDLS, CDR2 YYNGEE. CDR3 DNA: TGTGCCAGCAGCGTAGGTGGGGACATGAACACTGAAGCTTTCTTT. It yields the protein CASSVGGDMNTEAFF.

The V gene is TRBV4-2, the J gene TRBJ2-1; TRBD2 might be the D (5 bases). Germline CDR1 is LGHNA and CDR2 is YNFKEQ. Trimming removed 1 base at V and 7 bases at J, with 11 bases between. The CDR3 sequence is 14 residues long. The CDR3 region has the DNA TGTGCCAGCAGCCAAGGCCCCGGGATGAATGAGCAGTTCTTC. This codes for CASSQGPGMNEQFF.

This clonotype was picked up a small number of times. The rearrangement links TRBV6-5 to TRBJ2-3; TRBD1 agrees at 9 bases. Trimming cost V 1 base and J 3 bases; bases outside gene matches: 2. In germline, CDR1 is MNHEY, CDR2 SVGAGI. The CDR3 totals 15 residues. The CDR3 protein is CASSYYGTGTDTQYF. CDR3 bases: TGTGCCAGCAGTTACTACGGGACAGGGACAGATACGCAGTATTTT.

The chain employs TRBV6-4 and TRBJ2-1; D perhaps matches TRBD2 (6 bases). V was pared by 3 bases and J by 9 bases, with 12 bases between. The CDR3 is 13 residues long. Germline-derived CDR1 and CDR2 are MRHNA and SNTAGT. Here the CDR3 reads CASSEGAGLEQFF. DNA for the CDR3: TGTGCCAGCAGTGAGGGTGCGGGGCTTGAGCAGTTCTTC.

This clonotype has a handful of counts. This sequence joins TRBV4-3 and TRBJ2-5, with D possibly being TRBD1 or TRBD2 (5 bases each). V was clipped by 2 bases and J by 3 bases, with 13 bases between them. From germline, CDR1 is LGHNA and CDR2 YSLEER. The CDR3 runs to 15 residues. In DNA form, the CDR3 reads TGCGCCAGCAGCCAACAGGGACGGGGTGAAGAGACCCAGTACTTC. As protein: CASSQQGRGEETQYF.

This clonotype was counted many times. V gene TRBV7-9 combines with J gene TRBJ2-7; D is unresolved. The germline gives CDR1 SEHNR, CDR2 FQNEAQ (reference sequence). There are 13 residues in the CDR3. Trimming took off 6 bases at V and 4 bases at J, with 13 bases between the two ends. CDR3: CASRTAASYEQYF. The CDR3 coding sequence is TGTGCCAGCAGGACGGCAGCCTCTTACGAGCAGTACTTC.

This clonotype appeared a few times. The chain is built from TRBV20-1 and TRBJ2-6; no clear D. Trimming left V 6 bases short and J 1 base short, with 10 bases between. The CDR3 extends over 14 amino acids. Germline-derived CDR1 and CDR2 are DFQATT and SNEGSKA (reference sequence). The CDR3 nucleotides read TGCAGTGCCCACCCGCTTTCTGGGGCCAACGTCCTGACTTTC. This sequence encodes CSAHPLSGANVLTF.

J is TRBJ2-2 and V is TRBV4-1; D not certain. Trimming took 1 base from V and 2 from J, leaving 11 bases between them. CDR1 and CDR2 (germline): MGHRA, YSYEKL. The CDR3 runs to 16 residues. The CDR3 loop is CASSQGQQPNTGELFF. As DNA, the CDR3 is TGCGCCAGCAGCCAAGGCCAACAGCCTAACACCGGGGAGCTGTTTTTT.

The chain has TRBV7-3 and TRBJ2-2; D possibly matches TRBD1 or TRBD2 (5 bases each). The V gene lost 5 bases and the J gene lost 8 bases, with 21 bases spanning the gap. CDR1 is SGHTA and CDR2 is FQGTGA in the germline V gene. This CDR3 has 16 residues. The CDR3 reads CASSANPGPRGGELFF. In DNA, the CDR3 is TGTGCCAGCAGCGCAAATCCGGGACCAAGAGGGGGGGAGCTGTTTTTT.

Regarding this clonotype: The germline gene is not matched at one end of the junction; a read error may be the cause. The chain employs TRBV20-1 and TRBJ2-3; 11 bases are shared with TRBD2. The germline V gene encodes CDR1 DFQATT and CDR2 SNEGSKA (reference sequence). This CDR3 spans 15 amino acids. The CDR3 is CCAGGLAVSTDTQYF. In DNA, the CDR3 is TGCTGTGCTGGGGGACTAGCGGTTAGCACAGATACGCAGTATTTT.

The CDR3 region is CSVESPRANRDTQYF. The DNA for the CDR3 is TGCAGCGTGGAATCCCCGAGGGCAAACAGAGATACGCAGTATTTT. The chain employs TRBV29-1 and TRBJ2-3; perhaps TRBD2 as D (5 bases). V shed 6 bases and J shed 5 bases, with 21 bases lying between them. Germline V gene data show CDR1 as SQVTM and CDR2 as ANQGSEA. The CDR3 runs to 15 residues.

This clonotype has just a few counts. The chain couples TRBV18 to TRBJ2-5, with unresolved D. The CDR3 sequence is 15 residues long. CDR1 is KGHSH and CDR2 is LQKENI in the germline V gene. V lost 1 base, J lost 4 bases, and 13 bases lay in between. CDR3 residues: CASSPQGSQRETQYF. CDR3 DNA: TGTGCCAGCTCACCACAAGGGTCCCAAAGAGAGACCCAGTACTTC.

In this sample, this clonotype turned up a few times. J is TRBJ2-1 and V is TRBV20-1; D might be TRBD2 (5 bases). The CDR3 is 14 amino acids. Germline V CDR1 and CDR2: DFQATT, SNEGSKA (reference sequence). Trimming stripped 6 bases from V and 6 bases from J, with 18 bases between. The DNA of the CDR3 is TGCAGTGCCCCCGAGGGCTTAGCCGTCAATGAGCAGTTCTTC. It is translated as CSAPEGLAVNEQFF.

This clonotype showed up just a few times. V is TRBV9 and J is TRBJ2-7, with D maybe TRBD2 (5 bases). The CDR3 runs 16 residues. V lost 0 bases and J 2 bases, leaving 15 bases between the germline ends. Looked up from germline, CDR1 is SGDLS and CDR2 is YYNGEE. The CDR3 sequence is CASSVESRRNPYEQYF. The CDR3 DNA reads TGTGCCAGCAGCGTAGAGAGCCGGAGGAATCCCTACGAGCAGTACTTC.

CDR3 nucleotide sequence: TGCAGTGCCCCCTTGACTAGCGGGGGGTTTATAGAGACCCAGTACTTC. This encodes CSAPLTSGGFIETQYF. The rearrangement joins TRBV20-1 to TRBJ2-5, with 13 bases aligning to TRBD2. The V gene's germline CDR1 is DFQATT and CDR2 SNEGSKA (reference sequence). The CDR3 extends over 16 amino acids. Germline trimming cut 6 bases from V and 4 bases from J; bases unmatched to any gene: 11.

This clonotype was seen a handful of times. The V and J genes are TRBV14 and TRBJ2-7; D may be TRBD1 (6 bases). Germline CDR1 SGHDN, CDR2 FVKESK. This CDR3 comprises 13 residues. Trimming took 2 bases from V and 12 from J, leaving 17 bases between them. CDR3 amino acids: CASSQTPQGEPYF. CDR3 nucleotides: TGTGCCAGCAGCCAAACCCCACAGGGTGAACCGTACTTC.

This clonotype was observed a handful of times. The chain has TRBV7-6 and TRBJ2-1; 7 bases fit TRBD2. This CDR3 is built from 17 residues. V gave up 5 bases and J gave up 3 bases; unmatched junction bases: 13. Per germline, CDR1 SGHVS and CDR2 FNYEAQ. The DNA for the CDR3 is TGTGCCAGCAGCCGCACTACGGGGAGCGGGGACTACAATGAGCAGTTCTTC. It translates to CASSRTTGSGDYNEQFF.

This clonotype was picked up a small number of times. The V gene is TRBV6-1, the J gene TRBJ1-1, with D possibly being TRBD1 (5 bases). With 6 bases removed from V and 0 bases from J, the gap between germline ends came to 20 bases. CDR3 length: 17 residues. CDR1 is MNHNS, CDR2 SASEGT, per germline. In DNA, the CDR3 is TGTGCCAGCAGCCCCTACCAGGGTATAGGAGTGAACACTGAAGCTTTCTTT. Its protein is CASSPYQGIGVNTEAFF.

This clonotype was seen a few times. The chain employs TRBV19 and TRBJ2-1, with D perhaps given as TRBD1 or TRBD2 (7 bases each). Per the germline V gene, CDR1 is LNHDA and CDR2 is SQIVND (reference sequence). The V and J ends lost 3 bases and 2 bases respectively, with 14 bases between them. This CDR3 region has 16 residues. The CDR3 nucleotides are TGTGCCAGTAGTATCTGGGAGGGGGCCCCCTACAATGAGCAGTTCTTC. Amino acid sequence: CASSIWEGAPYNEQFF.

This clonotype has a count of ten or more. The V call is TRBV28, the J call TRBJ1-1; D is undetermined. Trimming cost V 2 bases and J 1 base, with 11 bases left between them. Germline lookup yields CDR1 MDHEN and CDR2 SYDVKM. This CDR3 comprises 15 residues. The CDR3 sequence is CASSLNAAWNTEAFF. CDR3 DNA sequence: TGTGCCAGCAGTTTAAATGCCGCTTGGAACACTGAAGCTTTCTTT.

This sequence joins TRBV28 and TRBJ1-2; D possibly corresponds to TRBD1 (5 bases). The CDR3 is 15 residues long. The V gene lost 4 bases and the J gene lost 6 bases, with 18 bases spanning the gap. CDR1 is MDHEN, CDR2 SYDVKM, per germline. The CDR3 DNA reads TGTGCCAGCAGTTCCGACGTTGGGGGTCGGAATGGCTACACCTTC. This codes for CASSSDVGGRNGYTF.

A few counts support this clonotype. The CDR3 bases are TGTGCCAGCAGGCCAACAGCGGGGACTGAAGCTTTCTTT. Protein: CASRPTAGTEAFF. V usage is TRBV2 and J usage is TRBJ1-1, with D uncertain. CDR1 is SNHLY, CDR2 FYNNEI, per germline. Trimming pared 6 bases from V and 5 bases from J, leaving 13 bases between. CDR3 size: 13 residues.

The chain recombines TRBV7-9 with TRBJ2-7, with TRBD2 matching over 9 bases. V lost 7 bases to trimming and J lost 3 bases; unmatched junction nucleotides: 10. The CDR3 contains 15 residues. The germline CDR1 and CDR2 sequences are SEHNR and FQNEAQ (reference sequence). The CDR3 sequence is CASTSRTSAYYEQYF. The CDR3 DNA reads TGTGCCAGCACGTCCCGGACTAGCGCGTACTACGAGCAGTACTTC.

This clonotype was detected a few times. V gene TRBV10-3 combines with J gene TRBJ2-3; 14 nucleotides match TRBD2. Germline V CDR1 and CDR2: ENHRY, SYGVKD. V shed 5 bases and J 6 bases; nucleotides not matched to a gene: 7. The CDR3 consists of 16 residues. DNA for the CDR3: TGTGCCATCAGTCCGGGACTAGCGGGAGCCGGGGATACGCAGTATTTT. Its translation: CAISPGLAGAGDTQYF.

The DNA of the CDR3 is TGCGCCAGCAGCCAAGAAGATGCTGCAACAGATACGCAGTATTTT. Translation gives CASSQEDAATDTQYF. The V call is TRBV4-1, the J call TRBJ2-3; D is undetermined. The germline V and J ends were trimmed by 0 bases and 3 bases, with 10 bases remaining between them. In germline, CDR1 is MGHRA, CDR2 YSYEKL. CDR3 size: 15 residues.

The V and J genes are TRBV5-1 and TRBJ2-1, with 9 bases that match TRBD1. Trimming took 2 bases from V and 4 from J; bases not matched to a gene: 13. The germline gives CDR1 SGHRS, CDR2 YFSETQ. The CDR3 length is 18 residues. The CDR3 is CASSFSGGPGQGYNEQFF. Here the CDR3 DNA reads TGCGCCAGCAGCTTTTCCGGCGGGCCGGGACAGGGATACAATGAGCAGTTCTTC.

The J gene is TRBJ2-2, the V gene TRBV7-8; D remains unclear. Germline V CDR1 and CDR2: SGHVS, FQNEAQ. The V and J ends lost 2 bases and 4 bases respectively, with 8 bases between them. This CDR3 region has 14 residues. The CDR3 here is CASSLLCSTGELFF. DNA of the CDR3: TGTGCCAGCAGCTTACTTTGTTCCACCGGGGAGCTGTTTTTT.

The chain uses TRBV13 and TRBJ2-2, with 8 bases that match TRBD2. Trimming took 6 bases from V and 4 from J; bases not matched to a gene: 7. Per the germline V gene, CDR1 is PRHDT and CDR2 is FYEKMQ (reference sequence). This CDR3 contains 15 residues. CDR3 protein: CASRGRSGSTGELFF. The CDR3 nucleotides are TGTGCCAGCAGGGGCCGCAGCGGGAGCACCGGGGAGCTGTTTTTT. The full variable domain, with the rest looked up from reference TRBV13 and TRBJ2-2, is AAGVIQSPRHLIKEKRETATLKCYPIPRHDTVYWYQQGPGQDPQFLISFYEKMQSDKGSIPDRFSAQQFSDYHSELNMSSLELGDSALYFCASRGRSGSTGELFFGEGSRLTVL.

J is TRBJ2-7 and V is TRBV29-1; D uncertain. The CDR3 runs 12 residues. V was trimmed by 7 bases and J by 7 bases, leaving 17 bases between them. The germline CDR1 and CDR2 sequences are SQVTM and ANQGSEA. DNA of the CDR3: TGCAGCGCCGAAATTGACCTGGGGGAGCAGTACTTC. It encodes CSAEIDLGEQYF.

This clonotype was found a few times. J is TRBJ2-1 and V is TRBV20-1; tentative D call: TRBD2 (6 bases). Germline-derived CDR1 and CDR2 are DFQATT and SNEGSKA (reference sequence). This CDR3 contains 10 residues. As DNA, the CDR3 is TGCAGGGGTGGGGGGAATGAGCAGTTCTTC. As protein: CRGGGNEQFF.

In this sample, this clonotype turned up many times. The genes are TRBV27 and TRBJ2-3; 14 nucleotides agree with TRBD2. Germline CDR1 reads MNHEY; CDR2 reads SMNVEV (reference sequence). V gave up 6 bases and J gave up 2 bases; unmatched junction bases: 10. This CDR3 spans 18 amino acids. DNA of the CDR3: TGTGCCAGCAGCTACCTGGGACTAGCGGGAGCCCCCACAGATACGCAGTATTTT. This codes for CASSYLGLAGAPTDTQYF.